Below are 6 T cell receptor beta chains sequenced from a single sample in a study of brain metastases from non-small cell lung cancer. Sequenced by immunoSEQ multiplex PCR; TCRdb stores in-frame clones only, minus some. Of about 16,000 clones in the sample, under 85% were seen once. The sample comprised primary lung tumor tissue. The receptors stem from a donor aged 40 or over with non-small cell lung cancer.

The CDR3 region is CASSFGRGTEAFF. The CDR3, as DNA: TGTGCCAGCAGTTTTGGACGGGGCACTGAAGCTTTCTTT. The chain uses TRBV27 and TRBJ1-1, with D unresolved. The germline V and J ends were trimmed by 3 bases and 4 bases, with 9 bases remaining between them. Germline values: CDR1 MNHEY, CDR2 SMNVEV (reference sequence). CDR3 length: 13 residues.

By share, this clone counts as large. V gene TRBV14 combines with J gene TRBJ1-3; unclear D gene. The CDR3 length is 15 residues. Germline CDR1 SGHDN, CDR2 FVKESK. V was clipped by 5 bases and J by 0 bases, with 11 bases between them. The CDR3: CASSGENRSGNTIYF. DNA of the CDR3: TGTGCCAGCAGCGGGGAGAACCGCTCTGGAAACACCATATATTTT.

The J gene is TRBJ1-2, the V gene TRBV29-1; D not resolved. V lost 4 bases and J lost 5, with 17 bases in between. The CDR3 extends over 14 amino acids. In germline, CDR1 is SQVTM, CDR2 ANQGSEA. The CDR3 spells CSVVLQMAGYGYTF. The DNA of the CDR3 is TGCAGCGTTGTCTTACAGATGGCGGGATATGGCTACACCTTC.

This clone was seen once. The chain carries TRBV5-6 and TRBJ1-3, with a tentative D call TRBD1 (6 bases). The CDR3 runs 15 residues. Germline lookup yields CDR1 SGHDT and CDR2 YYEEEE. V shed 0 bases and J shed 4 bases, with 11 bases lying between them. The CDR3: CASSLEQGPGNTIYF. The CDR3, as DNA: TGTGCCAGCAGCTTGGAGCAGGGGCCGGGAAACACCATATATTTT.

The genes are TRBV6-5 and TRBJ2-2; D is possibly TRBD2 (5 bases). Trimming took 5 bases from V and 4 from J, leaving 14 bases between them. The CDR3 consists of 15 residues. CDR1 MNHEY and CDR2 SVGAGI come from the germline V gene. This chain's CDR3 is CASSLGPEGTGELFF. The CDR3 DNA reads TGTGCCAGCAGTCTCGGCCCCGAGGGCACCGGGGAGCTGTTTTTT.

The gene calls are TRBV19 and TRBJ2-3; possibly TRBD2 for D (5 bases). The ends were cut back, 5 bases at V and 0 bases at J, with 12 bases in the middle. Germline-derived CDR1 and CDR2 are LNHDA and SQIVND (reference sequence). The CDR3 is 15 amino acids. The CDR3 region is CASSGRLLSTDTQYF. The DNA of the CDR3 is TGTGCCAGTAGTGGAAGACTACTTAGCACAGATACGCAGTATTTT.